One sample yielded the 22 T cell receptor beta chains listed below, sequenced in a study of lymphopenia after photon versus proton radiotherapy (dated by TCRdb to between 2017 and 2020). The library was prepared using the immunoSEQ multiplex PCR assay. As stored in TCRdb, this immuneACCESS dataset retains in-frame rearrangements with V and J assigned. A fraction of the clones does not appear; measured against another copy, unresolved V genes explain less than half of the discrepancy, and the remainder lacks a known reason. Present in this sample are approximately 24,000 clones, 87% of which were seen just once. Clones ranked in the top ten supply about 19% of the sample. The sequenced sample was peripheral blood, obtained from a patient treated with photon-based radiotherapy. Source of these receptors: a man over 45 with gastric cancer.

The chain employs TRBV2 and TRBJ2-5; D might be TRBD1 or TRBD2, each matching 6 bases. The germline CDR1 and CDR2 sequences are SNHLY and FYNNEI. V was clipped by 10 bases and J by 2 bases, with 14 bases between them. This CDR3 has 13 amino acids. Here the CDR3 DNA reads TGTGCCACCCAGGAAGGGGGGCAAGAGACCCAGTACTTC. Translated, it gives CATQEGGQETQYF.

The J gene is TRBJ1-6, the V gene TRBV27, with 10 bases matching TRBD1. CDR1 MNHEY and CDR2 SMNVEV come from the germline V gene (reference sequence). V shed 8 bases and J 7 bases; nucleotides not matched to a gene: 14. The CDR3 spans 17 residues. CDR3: CASRPYQGTGANSPLHF. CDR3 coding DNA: TGTGCCAGCCGTCCTTACCAAGGGACAGGGGCCAATTCACCCCTCCACTTT.

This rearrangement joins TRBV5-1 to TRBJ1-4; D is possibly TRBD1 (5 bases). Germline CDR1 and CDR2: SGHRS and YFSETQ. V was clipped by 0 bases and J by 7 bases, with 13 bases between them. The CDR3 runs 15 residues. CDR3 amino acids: CASSLGAGRSEKLFF. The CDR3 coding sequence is TGCGCCAGCAGCTTGGGGGCAGGGAGGAGTGAAAAACTGTTTTTT.

DNA for the CDR3: TGTGCCAGCAGTTTTACCACCGGGGAGCTGTTTTTT. As protein: CASSFTTGELFF. The chain joins TRBV6-5 to TRBJ2-2; D gene unclear. V was trimmed by 4 bases and J by 4 bases, leaving 4 bases between them. The germline V gene has CDR1 MNHEY and CDR2 SVGAGI. The CDR3 consists of 12 residues.

For the CDR3, the DNA is TGTGCCAGCAGCGTAGGGGACAGAAATGAAAAACTGTTTTTT. Amino acid sequence: CASSVGDRNEKLFF. This chain joins TRBV9 and TRBJ1-4; TRBD1 agrees at 7 bases. Per the germline V gene, CDR1 is SGDLS and CDR2 is YYNGEE. The CDR3 has 14 amino acids. V was clipped by 0 bases and J by 5 bases; unmatched bases: 1.

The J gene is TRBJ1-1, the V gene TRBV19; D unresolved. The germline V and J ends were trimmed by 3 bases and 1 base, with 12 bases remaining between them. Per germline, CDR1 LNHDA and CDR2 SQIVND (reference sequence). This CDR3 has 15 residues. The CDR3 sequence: CASSIFGRSNTEAFF. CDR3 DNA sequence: TGTGCCAGTAGTATCTTCGGGAGGTCGAACACTGAAGCTTTCTTT.

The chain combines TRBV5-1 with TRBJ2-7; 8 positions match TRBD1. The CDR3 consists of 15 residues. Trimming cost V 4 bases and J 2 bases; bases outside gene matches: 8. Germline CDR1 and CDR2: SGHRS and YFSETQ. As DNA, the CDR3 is TGCGCCAGCAGCCCGGAGACAGGGGCCCCCTACGAGCAGTACTTC. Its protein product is CASSPETGAPYEQYF.

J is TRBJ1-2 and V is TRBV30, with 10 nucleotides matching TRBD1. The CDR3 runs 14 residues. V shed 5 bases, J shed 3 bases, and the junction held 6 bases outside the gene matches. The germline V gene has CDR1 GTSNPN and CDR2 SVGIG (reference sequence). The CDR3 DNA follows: TGTGCCTGGGACAGGGGGCGACCCTACTATGGCTACACCTTC. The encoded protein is CAWDRGRPYYGYTF. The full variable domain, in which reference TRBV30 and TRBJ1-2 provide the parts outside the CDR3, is SQTIHQWPATLVQPVGSPLSLECTVEGTSNPNLYWYRQAAGRGLQLLFYSVGIGQISSEVPQNLSASRPQDRQFILSSKKLLLSDSGFYLCAWDRGRPYYGYTFGSGTRLTVV.

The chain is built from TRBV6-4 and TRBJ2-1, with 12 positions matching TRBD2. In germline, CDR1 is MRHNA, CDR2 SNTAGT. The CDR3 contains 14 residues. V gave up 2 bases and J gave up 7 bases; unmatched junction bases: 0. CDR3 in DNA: TGTGCCAGCAGTGACGGGACTAGCGGGAATGAGCAGTTCTTC. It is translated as CASSDGTSGNEQFF.

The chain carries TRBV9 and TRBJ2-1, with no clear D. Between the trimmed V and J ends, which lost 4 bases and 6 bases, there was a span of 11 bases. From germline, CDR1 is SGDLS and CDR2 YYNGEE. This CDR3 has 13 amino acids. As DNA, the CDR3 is TGTGCCAGCAGCCCCACGCACCCCAATGAGCAGTTCTTC. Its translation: CASSPTHPNEQFF.

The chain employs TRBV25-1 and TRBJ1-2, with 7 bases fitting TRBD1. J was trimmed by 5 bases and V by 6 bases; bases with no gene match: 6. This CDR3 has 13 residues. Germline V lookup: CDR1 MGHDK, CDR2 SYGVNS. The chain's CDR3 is CASRVGQDYGYTF. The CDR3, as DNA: TGTGCCAGCAGGGTAGGACAGGATTATGGCTACACCTTC.

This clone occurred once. CDR3: CASSFGVGQPQHF. CDR3 coding DNA: TGTGCCAGCAGTTTCGGGGTTGGTCAGCCCCAGCATTTT. This chain connects TRBV28 to TRBJ1-5; no clear D. Germline CDR1 reads MDHEN; CDR2 reads SYDVKM. This CDR3 has 13 amino acids. V dropped 3 bases and J dropped 6 bases, with 9 bases sitting between them.

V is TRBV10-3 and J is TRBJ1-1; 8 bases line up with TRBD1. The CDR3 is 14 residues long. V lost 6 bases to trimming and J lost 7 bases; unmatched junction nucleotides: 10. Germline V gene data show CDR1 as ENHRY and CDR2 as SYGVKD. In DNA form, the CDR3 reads TGTGCCATCAGACCGACAGGGGCTAACGGTGAAGCTTTCTTT. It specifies CAIRPTGANGEAFF.

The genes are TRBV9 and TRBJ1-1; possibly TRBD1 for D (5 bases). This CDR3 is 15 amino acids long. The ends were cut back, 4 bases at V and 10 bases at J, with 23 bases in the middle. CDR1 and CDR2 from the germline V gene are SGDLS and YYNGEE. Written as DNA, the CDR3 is TGTGCCAGCAGCTCGGGCAGGGTCGATGGTCGTGGAGCTTTCTTT. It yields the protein CASSSGRVDGRGAFF.

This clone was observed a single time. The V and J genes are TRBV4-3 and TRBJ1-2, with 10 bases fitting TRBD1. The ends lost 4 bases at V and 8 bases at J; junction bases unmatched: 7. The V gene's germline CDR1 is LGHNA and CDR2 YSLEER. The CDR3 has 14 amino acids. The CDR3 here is CASSRQGAANGYTF. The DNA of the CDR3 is TGCGCCAGCAGCCGACAGGGGGCAGCTAACGGCTACACCTTC.

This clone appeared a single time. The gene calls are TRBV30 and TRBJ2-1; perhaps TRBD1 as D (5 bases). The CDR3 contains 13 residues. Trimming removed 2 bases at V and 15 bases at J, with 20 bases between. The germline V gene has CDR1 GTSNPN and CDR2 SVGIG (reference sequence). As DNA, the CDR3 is TGTGCCTGGAGTTCCGGAAGGGGCTCTCGAGGGTTCTTC. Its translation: CAWSSGRGSRGFF.

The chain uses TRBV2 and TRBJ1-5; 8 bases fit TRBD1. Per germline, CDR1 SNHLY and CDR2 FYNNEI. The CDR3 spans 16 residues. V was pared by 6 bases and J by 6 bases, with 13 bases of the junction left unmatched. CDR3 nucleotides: TGTGCCAGCAGCGACAGTGGACAGGGAAGGGGTCAGCCCCAGCATTTT. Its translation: CASSDSGQGRGQPQHF.

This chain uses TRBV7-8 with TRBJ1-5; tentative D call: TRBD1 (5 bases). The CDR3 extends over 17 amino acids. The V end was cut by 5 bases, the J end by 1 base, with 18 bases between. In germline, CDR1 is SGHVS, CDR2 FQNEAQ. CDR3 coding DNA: TGTGCCAGCAGCAGCGGGGGGGTGGGCTCAAGCAATCAGCCCCAGCATTTT. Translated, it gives CASSSGGVGSSNQPQHF.

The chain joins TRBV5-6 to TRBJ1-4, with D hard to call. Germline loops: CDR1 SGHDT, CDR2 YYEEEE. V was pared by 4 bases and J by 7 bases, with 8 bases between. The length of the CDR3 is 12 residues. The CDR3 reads CASSRRAEKLFF. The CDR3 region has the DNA TGTGCCAGCAGCCGACGGGCTGAAAAACTGTTTTTT.

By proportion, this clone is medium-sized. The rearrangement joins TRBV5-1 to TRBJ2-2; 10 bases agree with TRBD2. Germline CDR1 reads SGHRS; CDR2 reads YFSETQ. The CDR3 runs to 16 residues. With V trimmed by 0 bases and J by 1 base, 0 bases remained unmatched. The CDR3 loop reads CASSLGLAGNTGELFF. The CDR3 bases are TGCGCCAGCAGCTTGGGACTAGCGGGGAACACCGGGGAGCTGTTTTTT. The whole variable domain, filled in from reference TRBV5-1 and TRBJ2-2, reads KAGVTQTPRYLIKTRGQQVTLSCSPISGHRSVSWYQQTPGQGLQFLFEYFSETQRNKGNFPGRFSGRQFSNSRSEMNVSTLELGDSALYLCASSLGLAGNTGELFFGEGSRLTVL.

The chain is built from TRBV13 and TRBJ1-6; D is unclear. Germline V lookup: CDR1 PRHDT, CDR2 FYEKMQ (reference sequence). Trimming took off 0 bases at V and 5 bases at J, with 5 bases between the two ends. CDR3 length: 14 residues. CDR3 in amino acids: CASSLGRDNSPLHF. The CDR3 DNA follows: TGTGCCAGCAGCTTAGGCAGAGATAATTCACCCCTCCACTTT.

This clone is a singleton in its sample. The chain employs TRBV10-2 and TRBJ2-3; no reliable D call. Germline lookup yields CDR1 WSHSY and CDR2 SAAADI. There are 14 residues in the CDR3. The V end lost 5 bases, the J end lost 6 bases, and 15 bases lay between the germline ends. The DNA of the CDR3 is TGCGCCAGCAGTCCCGGGTCCCTGGGGGATACGCAGTATTTT. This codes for CASSPGSLGDTQYF.